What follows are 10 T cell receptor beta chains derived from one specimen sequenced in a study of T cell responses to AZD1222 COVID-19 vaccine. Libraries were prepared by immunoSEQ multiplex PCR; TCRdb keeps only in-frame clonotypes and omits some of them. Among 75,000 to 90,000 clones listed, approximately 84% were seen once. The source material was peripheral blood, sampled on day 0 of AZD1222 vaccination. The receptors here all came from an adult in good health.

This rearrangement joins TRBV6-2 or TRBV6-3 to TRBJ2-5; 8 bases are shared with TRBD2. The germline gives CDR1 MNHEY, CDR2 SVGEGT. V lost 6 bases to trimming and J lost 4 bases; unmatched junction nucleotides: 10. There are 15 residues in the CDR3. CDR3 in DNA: TGTGCCAGCAGCTTCGGGGGGGCCAATGGAGAGACCCAGTACTTC. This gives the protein CASSFGGANGETQYF.

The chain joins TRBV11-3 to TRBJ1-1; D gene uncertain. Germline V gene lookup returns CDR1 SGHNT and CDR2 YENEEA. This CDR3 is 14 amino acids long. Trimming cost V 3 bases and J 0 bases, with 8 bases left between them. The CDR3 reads CASSLLEMNTEAFF. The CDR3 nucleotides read TGTGCCAGCAGCTTGCTTGAAATGAACACTGAAGCTTTCTTT.

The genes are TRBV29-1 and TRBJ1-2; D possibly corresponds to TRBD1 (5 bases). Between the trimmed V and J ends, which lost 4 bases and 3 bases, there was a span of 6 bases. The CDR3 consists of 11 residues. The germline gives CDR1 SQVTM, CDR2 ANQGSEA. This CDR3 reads CSVAQDYGYTF. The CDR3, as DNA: TGCAGCGTTGCACAGGACTATGGCTACACCTTC.

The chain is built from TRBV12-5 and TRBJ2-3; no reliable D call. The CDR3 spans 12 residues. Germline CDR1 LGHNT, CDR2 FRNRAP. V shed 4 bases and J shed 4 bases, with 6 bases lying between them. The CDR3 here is CASGSLSDTQYF. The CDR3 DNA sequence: TGTGCTAGTGGTTCCCTTTCAGATACGCAGTATTTT.

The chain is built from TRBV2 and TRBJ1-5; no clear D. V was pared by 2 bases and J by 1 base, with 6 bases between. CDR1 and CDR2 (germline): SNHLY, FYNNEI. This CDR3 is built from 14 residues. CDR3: CASSELDSNQPQHF. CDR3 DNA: TGTGCCAGCAGTGAACTGGACAGCAATCAGCCCCAGCATTTT.

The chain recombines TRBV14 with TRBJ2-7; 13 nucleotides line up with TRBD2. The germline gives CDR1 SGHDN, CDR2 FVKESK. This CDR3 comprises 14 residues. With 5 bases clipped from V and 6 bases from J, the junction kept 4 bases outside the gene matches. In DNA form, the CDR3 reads TGTGCCAGCAGCGAAGGACTAGCGGGGGCCGAGCAGTACTTC. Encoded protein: CASSEGLAGAEQYF.

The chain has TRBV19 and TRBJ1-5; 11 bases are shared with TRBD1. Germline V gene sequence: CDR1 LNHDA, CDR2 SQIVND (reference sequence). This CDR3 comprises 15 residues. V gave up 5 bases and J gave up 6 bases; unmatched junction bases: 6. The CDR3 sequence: CASSLRTGGFQPQHF. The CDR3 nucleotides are TGTGCCAGTAGTCTAAGGACAGGGGGCTTTCAGCCCCAGCATTTT.

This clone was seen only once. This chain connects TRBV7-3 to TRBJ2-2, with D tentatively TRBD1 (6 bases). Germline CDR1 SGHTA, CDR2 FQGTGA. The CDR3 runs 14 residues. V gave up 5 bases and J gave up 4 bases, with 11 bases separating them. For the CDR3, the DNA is TGTGCCAGCAGCCCCGACAGGTTCACCGGGGAGCTGTTTTTT. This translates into CASSPDRFTGELFF.

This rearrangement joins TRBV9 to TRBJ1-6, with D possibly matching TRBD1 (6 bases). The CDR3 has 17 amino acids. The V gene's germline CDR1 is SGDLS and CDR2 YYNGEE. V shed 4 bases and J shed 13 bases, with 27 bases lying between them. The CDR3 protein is CASSSSPGGEQGIPLHF. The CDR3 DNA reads TGTGCCAGCAGCTCCTCCCCTGGGGGGGAACAGGGTATTCCCCTCCACTTT. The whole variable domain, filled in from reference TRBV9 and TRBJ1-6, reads DSGVTQTPKHLITATGQRVTLRCSPRSGDLSVYWYQQSLDQGLQFLIQYYNGEERAKGNILERFSAQQFPDLHSELNLSSLELGDSALYFCASSSSPGGEQGIPLHFGNGTRLTVT.

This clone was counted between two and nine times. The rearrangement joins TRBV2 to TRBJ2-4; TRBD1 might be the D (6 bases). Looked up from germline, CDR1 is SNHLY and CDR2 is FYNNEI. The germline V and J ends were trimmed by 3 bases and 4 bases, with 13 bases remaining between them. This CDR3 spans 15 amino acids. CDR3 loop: CASSDLNTGKNIQYF. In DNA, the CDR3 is TGTGCCAGCAGTGATTTAAATACAGGGAAAAACATTCAGTACTTC. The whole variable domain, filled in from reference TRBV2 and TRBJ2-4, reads EPEVTQTPSHQVTQMGQEVILRCVPISNHLYFYWYRQILGQKVEFLVSFYNNEISEKSEIFDDQFSVERPDGSNFTLKIRSTKLEDSAMYFCASSDLNTGKNIQYFGAGTRLSVL.